The next 13 T cell receptor beta chains were all read from a single sample in a study of cytomegalovirus exposure and HLA in healthy donors. The study ran its PCR with 60 Vbeta and 13 Jbeta primers. Repertoires were generated with immunoSEQ multiplex PCR, while TCRdb's copy carries only in-frame clones and drops some. The sample has approximately 150,000 clones, 80% to 85% seen once. The sample consisted of PBMCs. These receptors were taken from a woman between 25 and 40 years old in good health and CMV-seronegative.

The rearrangement links TRBV7-7 to TRBJ2-2, with D perhaps matching TRBD2 (5 bases). Trimming cost V 2 bases and J 7 bases, with 11 bases left between them. From germline, CDR1 is SSHAT and CDR2 FNYEAQ (reference sequence). The CDR3 is 14 amino acids. CDR3 sequence reads: CASSLREGGGELFF. DNA for the CDR3: TGTGCCAGCAGCTTAAGGGAAGGAGGCGGGGAGCTGTTTTTT.

The V and J genes are TRBV5-8 and TRBJ2-3, with D perhaps matching TRBD1 (6 bases). CDR3 size: 14 residues. Trimming took 6 bases from V and 1 from J, leaving 12 bases between them. Germline loops: CDR1 SGHTS, CDR2 YDEGEE. The CDR3 region has the DNA TGTGCCAGCATACAGGGCTTAGGCACAGATACGCAGTATTTT. It is translated as CASIQGLGTDTQYF.

The J gene is TRBJ2-5, the V gene TRBV7-8; perhaps TRBD2 as D (5 bases). Germline CDR1 is SGHVS and CDR2 is FQNEAQ. V was pared by 5 bases and J by 1 base, with 17 bases between. The CDR3 runs to 16 residues. CDR3 sequence reads: CASSPWGAALQETQYF. The CDR3 nucleotides read TGTGCCAGCAGCCCATGGGGAGCTGCGCTCCAAGAGACCCAGTACTTC.

The V gene is TRBV2, the J gene TRBJ2-5; TRBD1 matches 8 bases. In germline, CDR1 is SNHLY, CDR2 FYNNEI. This CDR3 contains 14 residues. The J segment lost 5 bases and the V segment lost 5 bases, leaving 7 bases of the junction unmatched. This CDR3 reads CASSQWTGTETQYF. CDR3 nucleotide sequence: TGTGCCAGCAGTCAATGGACAGGGACGGAGACCCAGTACTTC.

CDR3 protein: CASSLYPRSTEAFF. CDR3 DNA: TGTGCCAGCAGCTTATATCCCCGGAGCACTGAAGCTTTCTTT. This chain links TRBV7-6 with TRBJ1-1; D unresolved. The CDR3 totals 14 residues. From germline, CDR1 is SGHVS and CDR2 FNYEAQ. V gave up 2 bases and J gave up 4 bases, with 11 bases separating them.

This rearrangement joins TRBV28 to TRBJ1-2; D is ambiguous. The CDR3 is made up of 16 amino acids. V gave up 6 bases and J gave up 8 bases, with 25 bases separating them. Germline V gene lookup returns CDR1 MDHEN and CDR2 SYDVKM. The CDR3 loop reads CASRYLMERAEKGYTF. Here the CDR3 DNA reads TGTGCCAGCAGATACTTAATGGAGCGGGCGGAGAAAGGCTACACCTTC.

This clone was seen a few times. The CDR3 spells CASSLFGSAASYEQYF. In DNA form, the CDR3 reads TGTGCCAGCAGCTTATTTGGCAGCGCGGCATCCTACGAGCAGTACTTC. The rearrangement joins TRBV7-3 to TRBJ2-7; D is undetermined. The germline V gene has CDR1 SGHTA and CDR2 FQGTGA. Trimming shortened V by 2 bases and J by 1 base, and 15 bases separated the two germline ends. This CDR3 comprises 16 residues.

This chain links TRBV7-3 with TRBJ1-1; D is perhaps TRBD1 (5 bases). The CDR3 is made up of 16 amino acids. The ends were cut back, 1 base at V and 1 base at J, with 13 bases in the middle. In germline, CDR1 is SGHTA, CDR2 FQGTGA. This chain's CDR3 is CASSLREGLGNTEAFF. The CDR3 DNA sequence: TGTGCCAGCAGCTTAAGGGAGGGGCTGGGGAACACTGAAGCTTTCTTT.

The genes are TRBV19 and TRBJ2-3, with TRBD2 as a possible D gene (5 bases). V was shortened by 6 bases and J by 6 bases, with 22 bases between the two germline ends. The germline V gene encodes CDR1 LNHDA and CDR2 SQIVND (reference sequence). The length of the CDR3 is 16 residues. As DNA, the CDR3 is TGTGCCAGTAGCCTACTCACACGACGGGGTGGGGATACGCAGTATTTT. This translates into CASSLLTRRGGDTQYF.

This clone was picked up a small number of times. V is TRBV4-3 and J is TRBJ2-2; 7 bases line up with TRBD2. Unmatched junction bases numbered 6, after V lost 0 bases and J lost 5 bases. The CDR3 covers 16 residues. Germline V lookup: CDR1 LGHNA, CDR2 YSLEER. The CDR3 nucleotides are TGCGCCAGCAGCCAAGATGTTCGCGGGGGTACCGGGGAGCTGTTTTTT. As protein: CASSQDVRGGTGELFF.

This clone occurred a few times. This rearrangement joins TRBV27 to TRBJ2-5; 8 nucleotides agree with TRBD2. TRBJ2-7 explains the end of the DNA better; the J call may be wrong. CDR1 and CDR2 (germline): MNHEY, SMNVEV (reference sequence). The CDR3 sequence is 15 residues long. In nucleotides, the CDR3 is TGTGCCAGCAGTATACGGGGGGGCGGATCCTACGAGCAGTACTTC. It encodes CASSIRGGGSYEQYF.

This clone has a handful of counts. DNA of the CDR3: TGCGCCAGCAGCGTTCGCCGGGACTGGAACACTGAAGCTTTCTTT. Translation: CASSVRRDWNTEAFF. This chain uses TRBV4-1 with TRBJ1-1; D is perhaps TRBD1 (5 bases). There are 15 residues in the CDR3. Germline V gene sequence: CDR1 MGHRA, CDR2 YSYEKL. With 5 bases removed from V and 1 base from J, the gap between germline ends came to 14 bases.

The chain uses TRBV19 and TRBJ2-7; 9 nucleotides line up with TRBD1. Trimming removed 6 bases from V and 1 base from J; junction bases left unmatched: 7. This CDR3 contains 15 residues. Germline V gene lookup returns CDR1 LNHDA and CDR2 SQIVND (reference sequence). CDR3: CASSPDRGRSYEQYF. CDR3 DNA sequence: TGTGCCAGTAGCCCTGACAGGGGGAGGTCCTACGAGCAGTACTTC.